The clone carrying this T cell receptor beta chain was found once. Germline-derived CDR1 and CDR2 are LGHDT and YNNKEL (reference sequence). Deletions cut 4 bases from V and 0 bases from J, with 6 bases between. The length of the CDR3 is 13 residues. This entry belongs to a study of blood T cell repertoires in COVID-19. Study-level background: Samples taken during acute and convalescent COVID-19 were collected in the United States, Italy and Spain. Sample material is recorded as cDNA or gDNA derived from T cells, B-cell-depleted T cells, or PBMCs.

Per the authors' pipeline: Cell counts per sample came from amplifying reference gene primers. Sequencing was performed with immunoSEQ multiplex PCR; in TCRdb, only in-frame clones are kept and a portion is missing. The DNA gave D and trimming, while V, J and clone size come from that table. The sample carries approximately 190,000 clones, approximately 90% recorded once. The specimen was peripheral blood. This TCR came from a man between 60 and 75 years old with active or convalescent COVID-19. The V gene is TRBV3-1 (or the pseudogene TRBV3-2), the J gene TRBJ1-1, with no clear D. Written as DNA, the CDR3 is TGTGCCAGCAGCCCGCGGATGAACACTGAAGCTTTCTTT. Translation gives CASSPRMNTEAFF.